Listed here are 16 T cell receptor beta chains from one sample, sequenced in a study of shared clonotypes between healthy human individuals. TCRdb's table, derived via immunoSEQ multiplex PCR, lists solely in-frame clones and lacks some. Of some 1,600,000 clones listed, 98% were seen once; the top ten hold roughly 0.4%. Material: naive CD4+ T cells sorted from blood. Subset defined: CD45RA+ positively selected. These receptors originate from a man aged 25 to 45 in good health.

The chain has TRBV6-4 and TRBJ2-7; no clear D. V lost 5 bases, J lost 0 bases, and 8 bases lay in between. Germline CDR1 is MRHNA and CDR2 is SNTAGT. This CDR3 is built from 13 residues. CDR3 nucleotide sequence: TGTGCCAGCAGTCCGGGTCCCTCCTACGAGCAGTACTTC. It translates to CASSPGPSYEQYF.

This chain joins TRBV5-1 and TRBJ2-7; possible D gene TRBD1, 5 bases. The ends were cut back, 1 base at V and 7 bases at J, with 15 bases in the middle. Germline-derived CDR1 and CDR2 are SGHRS and YFSETQ. The CDR3 consists of 14 residues. Here the CDR3 reads CASSLTGGYEEQYF. Here the CDR3 DNA reads TGCGCCAGCAGCTTGACAGGTGGTTACGAAGAGCAGTACTTC.

This chain connects TRBV29-1 to TRBJ2-7, with TRBD1 matching over 7 bases. The J segment lost 7 bases and the V segment lost 6 bases, leaving 9 bases of the junction unmatched. Looked up from germline, CDR1 is SQVTM and CDR2 is ANQGSEA. The CDR3 covers 12 residues. The CDR3 nucleotides are TGCAGCGTCGGACAGGCGATGAGGGAGCAGTACTTC. Protein sequence: CSVGQAMREQYF.

Only one count was recorded for this clone. The J gene is TRBJ2-6, the V gene TRBV10-1; no definite D call. The germline gives CDR1 WNHNN, CDR2 SYGVQD (reference sequence). The CDR3 extends over 15 amino acids. V shed 3 bases and J shed 2 bases, with 8 bases lying between them. The CDR3 DNA reads as TGCGCCAGCAGTGACCACGGGCCTGGGGCCAACGTCCTGACTTTC. It yields the protein CASSDHGPGANVLTF.

This clone was detected once. CDR3 nucleotides: TGTGCCAGCTCACCGAATAGCGGGACCCCTGAGGGTGAGCAGTTCTTC. Translated: CASSPNSGTPEGEQFF. This sequence joins TRBV18 and TRBJ2-1; 8 nucleotides match TRBD2. The CDR3 totals 16 residues. Germline assignment: CDR1 KGHSH and CDR2 LQKENI. Germline trimming cut 3 bases from V and 9 bases from J; bases unmatched to any gene: 13.

The rearrangement uses TRBV28 and TRBJ1-1, with unresolved D. Trimming removed 6 bases at V and 5 bases at J, with 22 bases between. The CDR3 runs 16 residues. CDR1 MDHEN and CDR2 SYDVKM come from the germline V gene. Here the CDR3 DNA reads TGTGCCAGCAGCACAATGAGACCGGCCTCTGGGACTGAAGCTTTCTTT. Translated, it gives CASSTMRPASGTEAFF.

This clone was seen a single time. The rearrangement links TRBV11-2 to TRBJ2-1; D is uncertain. Looked up from germline, CDR1 is SGHAT and CDR2 is FQNNGV. V was pared by 0 bases and J by 7 bases, with 7 bases between. The CDR3 has 13 residues. The CDR3 loop is CASSLDRWNEQFF. CDR3 coding DNA: TGTGCCAGCAGCTTAGATAGGTGGAATGAGCAGTTCTTC.

V is TRBV5-1 and J is TRBJ1-2, with a tentative D call TRBD1 (5 bases). The V end was cut by 0 bases, the J end by 4 bases, with 19 bases between. The CDR3 loop spans 17 amino acids. The germline CDR1 and CDR2 sequences are SGHRS and YFSETQ. DNA of the CDR3: TGCGCCAGCAGCTTGGCCCCCGTCCAGGGCCACGGCTATGGCTACACCTTC. Protein: CASSLAPVQGHGYGYTF.

The genes are TRBV9 and TRBJ2-1, with 7 bases aligning to TRBD2. V trimming: 4 bases; J trimming: 11 bases; junction bases outside the gene matches: 15. Per germline, CDR1 SGDLS and CDR2 YYNGEE. This CDR3 region has 15 residues. This CDR3 is CASSQRGGPSGKQFF. CDR3 sequence (DNA): TGTGCCAGCAGCCAACGGGGTGGACCGAGCGGGAAGCAGTTCTTC. The variable domain in full, with the rest retrieved from reference TRBV9 and TRBJ2-1, is DSGVTQTPKHLITATGQRVTLRCSPRSGDLSVYWYQQSLDQGLQFLIQYYNGEERAKGNILERFSAQQFPDLHSELNLSSLELGDSALYFCASSQRGGPSGKQFFGPGTRLTVL.

The chain combines TRBV5-1 with TRBJ1-1; D unresolved. The CDR3 runs to 14 residues. Germline V gives CDR1 SGHRS, CDR2 YFSETQ. Trimming took 0 bases from V and 7 from J, leaving 13 bases between them. CDR3 DNA sequence: TGCGCCAGCAGCTTGGACTGGGTAAAGGGTGAAGCTTTCTTT. Its protein is CASSLDWVKGEAFF.

The V call is TRBV5-4, the J call TRBJ2-5; either TRBD1 or TRBD2 may supply D (5 bases each). Trimming stripped 5 bases from V and 4 bases from J, with 12 bases between. The CDR3 consists of 13 residues. The germline CDR1 and CDR2 sequences are SGHNT and YYREEE (reference sequence). CDR3 sequence: CASSPGAGETQYF. Here the CDR3 DNA reads TGTGCCAGCAGTCCTGGGGCGGGAGAGACCCAGTACTTC.

The chain combines TRBV5-8 with TRBJ1-1; TRBD1 matches 9 bases. Germline V gene sequence: CDR1 SGHTS, CDR2 YDEGEE. This CDR3 has 16 residues. V trimming: 1 base; J trimming: 2 bases; junction bases outside the gene matches: 6. The CDR3 protein is CASSLRTGEFNTEAFF. The DNA for the CDR3 is TGTGCCAGCAGCTTGAGGACAGGGGAATTTAACACTGAAGCTTTCTTT. Complete variable domain (other parts from reference TRBV5-8 and TRBJ1-1): EAGVTQSPTHLIKTRGQQATLRCSPISGHTSVYWYQQALGLGLQFLLWYDEGEERNRGNFPPRFSGRQFPNYSSELNVNALELEDSALYLCASSLRTGEFNTEAFFGQGTRLTVV.

This rearrangement joins TRBV19 to TRBJ1-5, with D perhaps TRBD1 (6 bases). Trimming stripped 5 bases from V and 0 bases from J, with 17 bases between. This CDR3 comprises 17 residues. Germline values: CDR1 LNHDA, CDR2 SQIVND (reference sequence). This chain's CDR3 is CASSSGTTAISNQPQHF. Written as DNA, the CDR3 is TGTGCCAGTAGTTCCGGGACAACCGCTATTAGCAATCAGCCCCAGCATTTT.

The V and J genes are TRBV5-4 and TRBJ2-1; D unresolved. CDR1 is SGHNT, CDR2 YYREEE, per germline (reference sequence). There are 13 residues in the CDR3. Trimming removed 4 bases from V and 7 bases from J, with 12 bases in between. CDR3 amino acids: CASSSQDVNEQFF. In nucleotides, the CDR3 is TGTGCCAGCAGCAGTCAGGACGTAAATGAGCAGTTCTTC.

The genes are TRBV19 and TRBJ2-1; D is uncertain. Trimming removed 1 base at V and 7 bases at J, with 8 bases between. The CDR3 covers 13 residues. The germline V gene encodes CDR1 LNHDA and CDR2 SQIVND (reference sequence). This chain's CDR3 is CASSIGGRNEQFF. CDR3 sequence (DNA): TGTGCCAGTAGTATAGGCGGTAGGAATGAGCAGTTCTTC.

The chain employs TRBV27 and TRBJ2-5; tentative D call: TRBD2 (5 bases). V lost 8 bases and J lost 5, with 24 bases in between. Per the germline V gene, CDR1 is MNHEY and CDR2 is SMNVEV (reference sequence). The CDR3 is 16 residues long. CDR3 amino acids: CASSSRAGRPPETQYF. CDR3 in DNA: TGTGCCAGCTCATCGAGGGCTGGCAGGCCGCCTGAGACCCAGTACTTC.